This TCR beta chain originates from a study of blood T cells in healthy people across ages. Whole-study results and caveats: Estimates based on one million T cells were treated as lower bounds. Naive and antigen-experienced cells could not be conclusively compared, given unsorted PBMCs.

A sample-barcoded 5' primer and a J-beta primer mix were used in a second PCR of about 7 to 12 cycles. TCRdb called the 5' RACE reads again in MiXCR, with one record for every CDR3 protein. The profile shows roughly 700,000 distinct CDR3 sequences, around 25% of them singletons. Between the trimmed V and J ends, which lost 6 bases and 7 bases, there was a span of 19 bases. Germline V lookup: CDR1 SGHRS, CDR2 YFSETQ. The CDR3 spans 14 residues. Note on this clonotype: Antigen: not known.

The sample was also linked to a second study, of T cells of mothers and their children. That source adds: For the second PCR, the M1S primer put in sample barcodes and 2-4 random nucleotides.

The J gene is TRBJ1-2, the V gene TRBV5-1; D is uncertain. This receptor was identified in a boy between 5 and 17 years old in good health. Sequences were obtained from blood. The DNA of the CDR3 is TGCGCCAGCACCCCACGAGGAGGGATGGTTGGCTACACCTTC. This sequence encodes CASTPRGGMVGYTF.